These 24 T cell receptor beta chains were sequenced from one sample in a study. TCRdb passed the 5' RACE reads through MiXCR, listing each CDR3 protein once. The repertoire holds some 45,000 distinct CDR3 sequences, with 25% to 30% as singletons. The sample comprised naive CD4+ T cells sorted from blood. Subset: naive CD4+ T cells, CD4+CD45RA+CD25-. These receptors originate from a female donor with breast cancer.

This clonotype occurred a few times. V gene TRBV9 combines with J gene TRBJ1-4; 8 bases match TRBD1. V trimming: 0 bases; J trimming: 6 bases; junction bases outside the gene matches: 13. CDR3 size: 18 residues. Germline V gives CDR1 SGDLS, CDR2 YYNGEE. CDR3 DNA sequence: TGTGCCAGCAGCGTAGTGCAGGGGGCCTTTTTAATGGATGAAAAACTGTTTTTT. Translating it yields CASSVVQGAFLMDEKLFF.

The J gene is TRBJ2-2, the V gene TRBV4-3; a weak D match, TRBD2 (5 bases). Germline V gene lookup returns CDR1 LGHNA and CDR2 YSLEER. The CDR3 is 14 amino acids. V was trimmed by 4 bases and J by 5 bases, leaving 11 bases between them. CDR3 loop: CASSPLRGTGELFF. The CDR3, as DNA: TGCGCCAGCAGCCCCCTCCGGGGAACCGGGGAGCTGTTTTTT.

This clonotype was observed a handful of times. The V call is TRBV20-1, the J call TRBJ1-5; D perhaps matches TRBD1 (5 bases). The germline V gene encodes CDR1 DFQATT and CDR2 SNEGSKA (reference sequence). There are 14 residues in the CDR3. The germline V and J ends were trimmed by 6 bases and 7 bases, with 19 bases remaining between them. CDR3: CSAIPWGIGQPQHF. The CDR3 DNA reads as TGCAGTGCCATCCCATGGGGGATCGGCCAGCCCCAGCATTTT.

The chain couples TRBV4-2 to TRBJ2-2, with 9 bases that match TRBD2. The CDR3 covers 22 residues. The ends lost 1 base at V and 1 base at J; junction bases unmatched: 19. CDR1 is LGHNA and CDR2 is YNFKEQ in the germline V gene. Here the CDR3 DNA reads TGTGCCAGCAGCCAAGTCCCCCCATTTCGACGCGGGGGGGGGTTGAACACCGGGGAGCTGTTTTTT. It is translated as CASSQVPPFRRGGGLNTGELFF.

This sequence joins TRBV15 and TRBJ2-1, with TRBD2 identical over 10 bases. The CDR3 has 16 residues. The germline CDR1 and CDR2 sequences are LNHNV and YYDKDF (reference sequence). V lost 2 bases to trimming and J lost 9 bases; unmatched junction nucleotides: 10. The CDR3 DNA is TGTGCCACCAGCAGACAGACTAGCGGGTATTTTCGTGAGCAGTTCTTC. Encoded protein: CATSRQTSGYFREQFF.

At least ten counts were recorded for this clonotype. This chain uses TRBV5-1 with TRBJ2-1, with TRBD2 matching 10 bases. The CDR3 runs to 19 residues. Per the germline V gene, CDR1 is SGHRS and CDR2 is YFSETQ. The V segment lost 1 base and the J segment 0 bases; nucleotides outside the gene matches: 10. The CDR3 coding sequence is TGCGCCAGCAGCTTGCGACTAGCGGGCCAGAGTTACTCCTACAATGAGCAGTTCTTC. As protein: CASSLRLAGQSYSYNEQFF.

In its sample, this clonotype was seen a few times. The V call is TRBV6-2 or TRBV6-3, the J call TRBJ2-3, with 10 positions matching TRBD2. V lost 4 bases, J lost 0 bases, and 7 bases stayed unmatched. Germline-derived CDR1 and CDR2 are MNHEY and SVGEGT. This CDR3 spans 17 amino acids. The CDR3 sequence is CASSFTTSGLSTDTQYF. The CDR3 region has the DNA TGTGCCAGCAGTTTCACGACTAGCGGGCTAAGCACAGATACGCAGTATTTT.

The chain links TRBV5-1 to TRBJ2-7; unclear D gene. CDR1 is SGHRS, CDR2 YFSETQ, per germline. The CDR3 covers 13 residues. Trimming removed 3 bases at V and 3 bases at J, with 10 bases between. In DNA form, the CDR3 reads TGCGCCAGCAGCTCCGGTCCTGACTACGAGCAGTACTTC. Protein: CASSSGPDYEQYF. Variable domain in full (rest from reference TRBV5-1 and TRBJ2-7): KAGVTQTPRYLIKTRGQQVTLSCSPISGHRSVSWYQQTPGQGLQFLFEYFSETQRNKGNFPGRFSGRQFSNSRSEMNVSTLELGDSALYLCASSSGPDYEQYFGPGTRLTVT.

In its sample, this clonotype was seen many times. The chain uses TRBV7-2 and TRBJ2-3; tentative D call: TRBD2 (5 bases). Between the trimmed V and J ends, which lost 1 base and 0 bases, there was a span of 5 bases. In germline, CDR1 is SGHTA, CDR2 FQGNSA. The CDR3 length is 14 residues. CDR3 nucleotide sequence: TGTGCCAGCAGCTTAGGGACTAGCACAGATACGCAGTATTTT. Translating gives CASSLGTSTDTQYF.

The V and J genes are TRBV9 and TRBJ1-2; 7 bases fit TRBD1. The CDR3 has 15 residues. The V and J ends lost 0 bases and 4 bases, in that order; junction bases with no gene match: 6. CDR1 is SGDLS, CDR2 YYNGEE, per germline. In nucleotides, the CDR3 is TGTGCCAGCAGCGTAGATGGGACAGCCCGCTATGGCTACACCTTC. Its protein product is CASSVDGTARYGYTF.

The chain employs TRBV27 and TRBJ1-2, with 11 bases fitting TRBD1. Unmatched junction bases numbered 1, after V lost 8 bases and J lost 5 bases. Germline CDR1 and CDR2: MNHEY and SMNVEV (reference sequence). The CDR3 runs to 12 residues. CDR3 sequence (DNA): TGTGCCAGCGGGGACAGGGGGTATGGCTACACCTTC. This gives the protein CASGDRGYGYTF.

This clonotype has a single count. This chain connects TRBV7-9 to TRBJ2-5; D tentatively fits TRBD1 or TRBD2 (5 bases each). In germline, CDR1 is SEHNR, CDR2 FQNEAQ (reference sequence). The CDR3 spans 14 residues. CDR3: CTTQYGTGQETQYF. The CDR3, as DNA: TGTACCACCCAGTACGGGACCGGACAAGAGACCCAGTACTTC.

This clonotype showed up just a few times. The chain links TRBV6-6 to TRBJ1-2; a possible D gene is TRBD1 (6 bases). Trimming cost V 6 bases and J 7 bases, with 9 bases left between them. The CDR3 loop spans 11 amino acids. CDR1 is MNHNY, CDR2 SVGAGI, per germline (reference sequence). Written as DNA, the CDR3 is TGTGCCAGCAGCCCAGGGGCTGGCTACACCTTC. As protein: CASSPGAGYTF.

The chain couples TRBV28 to TRBJ1-4; a weak D match, TRBD1 (5 bases). Trimming removed 6 bases from V and 6 bases from J, with 14 bases in between. Germline-derived CDR1 and CDR2 are MDHEN and SYDVKM. The CDR3 has 14 residues. The CDR3 sequence: CASSPQGWDEKLFF. The CDR3 DNA reads as TGTGCCAGCAGCCCCCAGGGATGGGATGAAAAACTGTTTTTT.

This clonotype occurred a few times. CDR3: CASSMTSVSYNEQFF. The CDR3 region has the DNA TGCGCCAGCAGCATGACTAGCGTCTCCTACAATGAGCAGTTCTTC. This chain links TRBV5-1 with TRBJ2-1, with TRBD2 matching 8 bases. The germline gives CDR1 SGHRS, CDR2 YFSETQ. This CDR3 region has 15 residues. V shed 4 bases, J shed 0 bases, and the junction held 3 bases outside the gene matches.

The chain recombines TRBV5-1 with TRBJ1-3; 12 nucleotides match TRBD1. This CDR3 region has 17 residues. Germline-derived CDR1 and CDR2 are SGHRS and YFSETQ. Trimming took 0 bases from V and 3 from J; bases not matched to a gene: 4. CDR3 region: CASSLAGQGANGNTIYF. CDR3 sequence (DNA): TGCGCCAGCAGCTTGGCGGGACAGGGGGCGAATGGAAACACCATATATTTT.

The rearrangement joins TRBV15 to TRBJ1-2; weak D call: TRBD1 (5 bases). Trimming left V 8 bases short and J 5 bases short, with 18 bases between. The CDR3 is 14 residues long. Germline loops: CDR1 LNHNV, CDR2 YYDKDF (reference sequence). In DNA, the CDR3 is TGTGCCACCGGTCCCCGGGACGGACCATATGGCTACACCTTC. Encoded protein: CATGPRDGPYGYTF.

The chain couples TRBV5-1 to TRBJ1-5, with D unresolved. Germline CDR1 is SGHRS and CDR2 is YFSETQ. V dropped 0 bases and J dropped 0 bases, with 7 bases sitting between them. CDR3 size: 15 residues. The CDR3 DNA reads as TGCGCCAGCAGCTTGGGACTGACTAGCAATCAGCCCCAGCATTTT. Translating it yields CASSLGLTSNQPQHF.

The V gene is TRBV29-1, the J gene TRBJ1-2, with D tentatively TRBD1 (6 bases). Germline V lookup: CDR1 SQVTM, CDR2 ANQGSEA. This CDR3 is built from 10 residues. The germline V and J ends were trimmed by 3 bases and 11 bases, with 10 bases remaining between them. The CDR3 sequence is CSVEEGGYTF. DNA of the CDR3: TGCAGCGTTGAGGAAGGGGGGTACACCTTC.

On this clonotype: The CDR3 does not end in the conserved phenylalanine or tryptophan, so this is likely a read error. V gene TRBV20-1 combines with J gene TRBJ1-5; 9 bases line up with TRBD1. The CDR3 contains 14 residues. V trimming: 3 bases; J trimming: 11 bases; junction bases outside the gene matches: 11. The germline V gene encodes CDR1 DFQATT and CDR2 SNEGSKA (reference sequence). The CDR3 sequence: CSARAGQGSETQHC. The CDR3 DNA follows: TGCAGTGCTAGGGCGGGACAGGGATCAGAGACCCAGCATTGT.

In this sample, this clonotype turned up a few times. V gene TRBV4-1 combines with J gene TRBJ2-1; possible D gene TRBD2, 6 bases. This CDR3 region has 16 residues. Germline assignment: CDR1 MGHRA and CDR2 YSYEKL. The germline V and J ends were trimmed by 4 bases and 2 bases, with 15 bases remaining between them. The DNA of the CDR3 is TGCGCCAGCAGCCGCCCGGGACTTGAAGCCTACAATGAGCAGTTCTTC. Translating gives CASSRPGLEAYNEQFF.

This clonotype was observed a handful of times. The chain has TRBV28 and TRBJ1-2, with 9 positions matching TRBD1. J was trimmed by 6 bases and V by 4 bases; bases with no gene match: 18. CDR1 is MDHEN and CDR2 is SYDVKM in the germline V gene. This CDR3 contains 18 residues. CDR3 amino acids: CASSSEGSGTGMRNGYTF. CDR3 nucleotides: TGTGCCAGCAGTTCGGAGGGATCCGGGACAGGGATGCGAAATGGCTACACCTTC.

The gene calls are TRBV5-4 and TRBJ2-3; 7 bases fit TRBD2. This CDR3 region has 13 residues. Germline assignment: CDR1 SGHNT and CDR2 YYREEE (reference sequence). Germline trimming cut 4 bases from V and 2 bases from J; bases unmatched to any gene: 1. The CDR3 sequence is CASSRGVTDTQYF. CDR3 coding DNA: TGTGCCAGCAGCCGGGGGGTCACAGATACGCAGTATTTT.

The chain has TRBV20-1 and TRBJ1-5; D is undetermined. This CDR3 comprises 14 residues. Germline V CDR1 and CDR2: DFQATT, SNEGSKA (reference sequence). Trimming pared 1 base from V and 3 bases from J, leaving 10 bases between. CDR3: CSARVDWNNQPQHF. The CDR3 nucleotides read TGCAGTGCTAGAGTAGACTGGAACAATCAGCCCCAGCATTTT.